The entry that follows covers one TCR beta chain sequence. This specimen belongs to a study of blood T cell repertoires in COVID-19. About the study: The United States, Italy and Spain provided the acute and convalescent COVID-19 samples. PBMCs, B-cell-depleted T cells, or T cells provided the cDNA or gDNA that made up the material.

Per the authors' pipeline: Amplification of reference gene primers was used by the study to estimate nucleated cell counts. Measured with immunoSEQ multiplex PCR; TCRdb has only the in-frame clones, and not every one. Clonal size and the V and J genes are those of that table, whereas D and trimming came from the DNA. The sample shows about 40,000 clones, 86% of them seen only once. V lost 0 bases, J lost 4 bases, and 7 bases lay in between. The germline V gene has CDR1 SGHRS and CDR2 YFSETQ. The CDR3 extends over 13 amino acids. The rearrangement links TRBV5-1 to TRBJ1-2; maybe TRBD1 (5 bases). This receptor was taken from a man between 50 and 59 years old in a cohort sampled during active COVID-19. The sequencing sample was made of peripheral blood. CDR3 amino acids: CASSLGQIYGYTF. The CDR3 region has the DNA TGCGCCAGCAGCTTGGGACAGATCTATGGCTACACCTTC.